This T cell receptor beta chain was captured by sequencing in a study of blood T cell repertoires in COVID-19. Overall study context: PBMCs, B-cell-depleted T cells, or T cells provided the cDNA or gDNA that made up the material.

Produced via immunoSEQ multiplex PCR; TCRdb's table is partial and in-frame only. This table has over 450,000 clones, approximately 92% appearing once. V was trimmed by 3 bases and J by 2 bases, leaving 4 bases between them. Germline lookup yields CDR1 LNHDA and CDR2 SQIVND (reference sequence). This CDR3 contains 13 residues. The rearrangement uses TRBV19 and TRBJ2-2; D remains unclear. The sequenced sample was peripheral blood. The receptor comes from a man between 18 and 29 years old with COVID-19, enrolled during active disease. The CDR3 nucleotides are TGTGCCAGTAGTATTCTTAACACCGGGGAGCTGTTTTTT. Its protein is CASSILNTGELFF.